These 25 T cell receptor beta chains were sequenced from one sample in a study of T-cell reconstitution after alpha-beta-depleted transplantation in children. A library of TCRbeta sequences, prepared with unique molecular identifiers, was generated. TCRdb independently ran MiXCR on the PCR reads; one entry per CDR3 protein. The sample holds 200,000 to 250,000 distinct CDR3 sequences; 9.7% are singletons and the top ten take roughly 5.1%. The sequencing used PBMCs from the stem cell graft donor, collected from the stem cell graft. The receptor source for this set is a human donor who donated a stem cell graft to a child with SCID.

This clonotype showed up many times. V and J are TRBV5-1 and TRBJ2-3; unclear D gene. Germline loops: CDR1 SGHRS, CDR2 YFSETQ. V lost 2 bases and J lost 3, with 7 bases in between. The CDR3 totals 13 residues. CDR3 loop: CASSFPATDTQYF. The CDR3 region has the DNA TGCGCCAGCAGCTTTCCGGCTACAGATACGCAGTATTTT.

This clonotype was recorded many times. This CDR3 reads CASSSPARDRRDGYTF. DNA of the CDR3: TGTGCCAGCAGCTCTCCTGCGCGGGACCGACGGGACGGCTACACCTTC. The V and J genes are TRBV28 and TRBJ1-2, with D tentatively TRBD1 (5 bases). The CDR3 is made up of 16 amino acids. CDR1 and CDR2 (germline): MDHEN, SYDVKM. Trimming stripped 6 bases from V and 8 bases from J, with 25 bases between.

This clonotype was recorded at least ten times. The CDR3 region is CASSLDTGRNEQFF. The CDR3 bases are TGCGCCAGCAGCTTGGACACGGGGCGGAATGAGCAGTTCTTC. The rearrangement uses TRBV5-1 and TRBJ2-1; D possibly uses TRBD1 or TRBD2 (5 bases each). The CDR3 covers 14 residues. Deletions cut 0 bases from V and 7 bases from J, with 11 bases between. The germline V gene has CDR1 SGHRS and CDR2 YFSETQ.

This clonotype occurred many times. V is TRBV27 and J is TRBJ1-5; D perhaps matches TRBD1 (5 bases). Trimming cost V 3 bases and J 1 base, with 7 bases left between them. Germline lookup yields CDR1 MNHEY and CDR2 SMNVEV (reference sequence). The CDR3 spans 14 residues. The CDR3 region has the DNA TGTGCCAGCAGTTTTTCAGGGAGCAATCAGCCCCAGCATTTT. Its translation: CASSFSGSNQPQHF.

This clonotype was detected ten times or more. This chain joins TRBV5-1 and TRBJ2-1, with TRBD2 identical over 8 bases. The CDR3 runs to 16 residues. Germline V lookup: CDR1 SGHRS, CDR2 YFSETQ. Losses at the gene ends were 1 base for V and 4 bases for J; bases not matched to a gene: 7. CDR3 in DNA: TGCGCCAGCAGCTTGTCTTGGCGGGGGGCTTACAATGAGCAGTTCTTC. As protein: CASSLSWRGAYNEQFF.

The table lists this clonotype with many counts. The chain has TRBV6-1 and TRBJ1-3, with no clear D. This CDR3 has 14 residues. V lost 5 bases, J lost 2 bases, and 10 bases lay in between. Germline CDR1 is MNHNS and CDR2 is SASEGT. The CDR3 sequence is CASSPKGTGNTIYF. CDR3 in DNA: TGTGCCAGCAGTCCAAAGGGCACTGGAAACACCATATATTTT.

Points on this clonotype: With a much larger clone just one base away, this may be a read error. V is TRBV20-1 and J is TRBJ2-2; no firm D call. Trimming stripped 3 bases from V and 6 bases from J, with 5 bases between. The CDR3 length is 11 residues. Germline V gene data show CDR1 as DFQATT and CDR2 as SNEGSKA (reference sequence). The CDR3 loop is CSASNAGELFF. CDR3 in DNA: TGCAGTGCTAGCAACGCCGGGGAGCTGTTTTTT.

This clonotype was counted a few times. This chain links TRBV4-2 with TRBJ1-1; tentatively, D is TRBD1 (6 bases). This CDR3 region has 15 residues. V was pared by 0 bases and J by 7 bases, with 15 bases between. CDR1 is LGHNA, CDR2 YNFKEQ, per germline. The CDR3 reads CASSQDRGAGDEAFF. The CDR3, as DNA: TGTGCCAGCAGCCAAGATCGGGGGGCAGGTGATGAAGCTTTCTTT.

This clonotype was observed many times. V is TRBV18 and J is TRBJ2-7, with TRBD2 matching over 13 bases. The V and J ends lost 2 bases and 5 bases, in that order; junction bases with no gene match: 6. Germline CDR1 KGHSH, CDR2 LQKENI. The CDR3 is 16 amino acids. CDR3 coding DNA: TGTGCCAGCTCACCATGGACTAGCGGGGGCCGGAACGAGCAGTACTTC. Translation gives CASSPWTSGGRNEQYF.

This chain links TRBV6-5 with TRBJ1-2, with D maybe TRBD1 (6 bases). The CDR3 sequence is 15 residues long. The germline V and J ends were trimmed by 2 bases and 7 bases, with 17 bases remaining between them. Per the germline V gene, CDR1 is MNHEY and CDR2 is SVGAGI. CDR3 region: CASSYKSGAIGGYTF. The CDR3 nucleotides read TGTGCCAGCAGTTACAAATCAGGGGCGATCGGTGGCTACACCTTC.

At least ten counts were recorded for this clonotype. The chain links TRBV5-1 to TRBJ2-7, with a possible D match to TRBD2 (6 bases). This CDR3 region has 15 residues. V lost 4 bases, J lost 1 base, and 15 bases lay in between. CDR1 and CDR2 from the germline V gene are SGHRS and YFSETQ. The CDR3 region has the DNA TGCGCCAGCAGCCCAGGGACTTGGGCATCCTACGAGCAGTACTTC. Its translation is CASSPGTWASYEQYF.

This clonotype was recorded at least ten times. This sequence joins TRBV5-6 and TRBJ2-5, with 8 bases that match TRBD2. Germline CDR1 SGHDT, CDR2 YYEEEE. CDR3 length: 17 amino acids. V trimming: 5 bases; J trimming: 1 base; junction bases outside the gene matches: 13. The CDR3 here is CASSSERRTSSQETQYF. CDR3 DNA: TGTGCCAGCAGTTCGGAACGACGGACTAGCAGCCAAGAGACCCAGTACTTC.

At least ten counts were recorded for this clonotype. The chain combines TRBV10-3 with TRBJ2-1; D gene unclear. This CDR3 is built from 15 residues. V dropped 3 bases and J dropped 2 bases, with 11 bases sitting between them. The V gene's germline CDR1 is ENHRY and CDR2 SYGVKD. CDR3 protein: CAISEGPEAYNEQFF. CDR3 DNA sequence: TGTGCCATCAGTGAAGGACCAGAGGCCTACAATGAGCAGTTCTTC.

The sample holds many counts of this clonotype. V usage is TRBV5-1 and J usage is TRBJ2-1; D remains ambiguous. CDR1 is SGHRS, CDR2 YFSETQ, per germline. The CDR3 totals 17 residues. V was cut by 0 bases and J by 4 bases, with 17 bases left in between. CDR3: CASSLDSRILGYNEQFF. The DNA for the CDR3 is TGCGCCAGCAGCTTGGATTCACGAATACTGGGGTACAATGAGCAGTTCTTC.

This clonotype has ten or more counts. The rearrangement links TRBV7-2 to TRBJ2-3, with no clear D. V gave up 3 bases and J gave up 2 bases, with 9 bases separating them. CDR1 and CDR2 (germline): SGHTA, FQGNSA. This CDR3 has 14 amino acids. CDR3 bases: TGTGCCAGCAGCTTTCGGTGGCTCACAGATACGCAGTATTTT. Residues: CASSFRWLTDTQYF.

The rearrangement uses TRBV5-1 and TRBJ1-1, with TRBD1 as a possible D gene (6 bases). Germline V gene sequence: CDR1 SGHRS, CDR2 YFSETQ. This CDR3 comprises 14 residues. Trimming took off 0 bases at V and 7 bases at J, with 13 bases between the two ends. The DNA of the CDR3 is TGCGCCAGCAGCTTGGGGCAGGGGCTCGTTGAAGCTTTCTTT. Amino acid sequence: CASSLGQGLVEAFF.

This clonotype has at least ten counts. V gene TRBV7-2 combines with J gene TRBJ1-4, with 7 nucleotides matching TRBD1. Looked up from germline, CDR1 is SGHTA and CDR2 is FQGNSA. The CDR3 spans 15 residues. J lost 8 bases, V lost 5 bases, and 11 bases had no gene match. The CDR3 sequence: CASSPRQGQFEKLFF. The DNA of the CDR3 is TGTGCCAGCAGCCCTCGACAGGGTCAATTCGAAAAACTGTTTTTT.

This clonotype appeared many times. The CDR3 coding sequence is TGTGCCAGCAGCGTAGATCAGGGGGCGTCCTACAATGAGCAGTTCTTC. It encodes CASSVDQGASYNEQFF. V and J are TRBV9 and TRBJ2-1, with TRBD1 matching 8 bases. Trimming removed 0 bases from V and 1 base from J; junction bases left unmatched: 3. Germline loops: CDR1 SGDLS, CDR2 YYNGEE. The CDR3 consists of 16 residues.

The gene calls are TRBV12-3 or TRBV12-4 and TRBJ2-1; either TRBD1 or TRBD2 may fit D (5 bases each). This CDR3 region has 16 residues. V lost 4 bases to trimming and J lost 8 bases, with 21 bases between them. The CDR3 bases are TGTGCCAGCAGTTCCCTCCGGGACGGGCAGAGAGATGAGCAGTTCTTC. This gives the protein CASSSLRDGQRDEQFF.

This clonotype showed up many times. This chain links TRBV29-1 with TRBJ2-7; a possible D gene is TRBD1 (7 bases). V gave up 2 bases and J gave up 3 bases, with 14 bases separating them. Germline V gives CDR1 SQVTM, CDR2 ANQGSEA. The CDR3 covers 14 residues. The CDR3 here is CSVELGRGVYEQYF. The CDR3 DNA reads TGCAGCGTTGAATTAGGCAGGGGGGTCTACGAGCAGTACTTC.

This clonotype was seen ten or more times. The rearrangement uses TRBV5-1 and TRBJ2-1; 7 bases line up with TRBD1. This CDR3 spans 18 amino acids. CDR1 is SGHRS and CDR2 is YFSETQ in the germline V gene. Losses at the gene ends were 2 bases for V and 1 base for J; bases not matched to a gene: 12. Written as DNA, the CDR3 is TGCGCCAGCAGCTTAACTCCCACCGGGACAGCTTCCTACAATGAGCAGTTCTTC. It is translated as CASSLTPTGTASYNEQFF.

The table lists this clonotype with many counts. The V gene is TRBV4-3, the J gene TRBJ2-2, with 8 bases matching TRBD2. Unmatched junction bases numbered 10, after V lost 0 bases and J lost 1 base. CDR1 is LGHNA, CDR2 YSLEER, per germline. The CDR3 loop spans 19 amino acids. CDR3 region: CASSQEWASGGENTGELFF. The CDR3 DNA follows: TGCGCCAGCAGCCAAGAATGGGCCAGCGGGGGCGAGAACACCGGGGAGCTGTTTTTT.

J is TRBJ1-6 and V is TRBV5-6; D is unresolved. Trimming left V 1 base short and J 14 bases short, with 19 bases between. The CDR3 runs 15 residues. Germline CDR1 reads SGHDT; CDR2 reads YYEEEE. This CDR3 is CASSLFSLASSSLHF. The CDR3, as DNA: TGTGCCAGCAGCTTGTTTTCTCTGGCCAGTTCTTCCCTCCACTTT.

This clonotype has a count of ten or more. The rearrangement links TRBV4-1 to TRBJ2-5, with D perhaps TRBD1 (6 bases). Germline-derived CDR1 and CDR2 are MGHRA and YSYEKL. V dropped 0 bases and J dropped 1 base, with 12 bases sitting between them. The CDR3 extends over 16 amino acids. DNA for the CDR3: TGCGCCAGCAGCCAAGATCCCCCCAGGGGCCAAGAGACCCAGTACTTC. It is translated as CASSQDPPRGQETQYF.

This clonotype was found a few times. V gene TRBV7-2 combines with J gene TRBJ2-3; no reliable D call. Trimming took off 6 bases at V and 6 bases at J, with 22 bases between the two ends. The CDR3 totals 16 residues. Germline CDR1 and CDR2: SGHTA and FQGNSA. The CDR3 DNA is TGTGCCAGCAGTTCCCCGGTCCCTACCCCTCGCGATACGCAGTATTTT. Translated: CASSSPVPTPRDTQYF.